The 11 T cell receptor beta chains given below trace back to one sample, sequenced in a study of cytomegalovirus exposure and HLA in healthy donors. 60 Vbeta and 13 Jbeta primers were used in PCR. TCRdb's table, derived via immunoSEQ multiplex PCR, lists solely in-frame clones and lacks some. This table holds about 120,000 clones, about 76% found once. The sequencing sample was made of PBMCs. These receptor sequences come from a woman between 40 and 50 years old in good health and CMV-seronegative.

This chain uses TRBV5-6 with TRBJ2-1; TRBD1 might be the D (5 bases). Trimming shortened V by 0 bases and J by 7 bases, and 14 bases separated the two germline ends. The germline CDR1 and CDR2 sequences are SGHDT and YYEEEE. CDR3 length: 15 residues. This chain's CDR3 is CASSLVQGSMNEQFF. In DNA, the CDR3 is TGTGCCAGCAGCTTGGTTCAGGGAAGCATGAATGAGCAGTTCTTC.

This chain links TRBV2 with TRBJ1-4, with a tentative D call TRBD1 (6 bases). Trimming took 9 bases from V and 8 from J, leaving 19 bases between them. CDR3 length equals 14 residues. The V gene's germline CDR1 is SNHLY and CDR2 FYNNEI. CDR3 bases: TGTGCCAGTGGTCGGGGGGGCTTAGAGGAAAAACTGTTTTTT. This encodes CASGRGGLEEKLFF.

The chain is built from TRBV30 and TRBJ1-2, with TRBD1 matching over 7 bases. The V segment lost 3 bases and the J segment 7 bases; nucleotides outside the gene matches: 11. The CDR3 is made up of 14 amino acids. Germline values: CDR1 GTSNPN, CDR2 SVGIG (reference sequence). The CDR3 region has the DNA TGTGCCTGGAGGTACGACAGGGATTTTGGTGGCTACACCTTC. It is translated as CAWRYDRDFGGYTF.

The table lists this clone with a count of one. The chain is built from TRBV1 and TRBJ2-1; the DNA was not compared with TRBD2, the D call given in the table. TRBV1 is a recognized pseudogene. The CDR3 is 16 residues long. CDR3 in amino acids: CTSSQWSSGSYNEQFF. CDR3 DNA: TGCACCAGCAGCCAATGGTCTAGCGGCTCCTACAATGAGCAGTTCTTC.

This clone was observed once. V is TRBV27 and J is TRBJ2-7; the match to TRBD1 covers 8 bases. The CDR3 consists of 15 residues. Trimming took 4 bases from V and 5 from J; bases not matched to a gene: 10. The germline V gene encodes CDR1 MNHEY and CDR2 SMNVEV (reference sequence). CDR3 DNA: TGTGCCAGCAGTTATGGACAGGGACCATATGACGAGCAGTACTTC. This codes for CASSYGQGPYDEQYF.

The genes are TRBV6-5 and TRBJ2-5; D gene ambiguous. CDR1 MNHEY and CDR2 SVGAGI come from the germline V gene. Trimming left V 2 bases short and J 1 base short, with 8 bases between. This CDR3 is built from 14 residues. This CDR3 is CASSYGRPQETQYF. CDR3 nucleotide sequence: TGTGCCAGCAGTTACGGCAGGCCCCAAGAGACCCAGTACTTC.

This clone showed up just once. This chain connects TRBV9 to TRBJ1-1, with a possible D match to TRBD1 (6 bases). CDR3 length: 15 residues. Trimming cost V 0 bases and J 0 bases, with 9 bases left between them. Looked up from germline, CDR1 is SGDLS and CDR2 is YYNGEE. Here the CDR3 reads CASSVGGQLNTEAFF. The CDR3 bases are TGTGCCAGCAGCGTAGGAGGACAGTTGAACACTGAAGCTTTCTTT.

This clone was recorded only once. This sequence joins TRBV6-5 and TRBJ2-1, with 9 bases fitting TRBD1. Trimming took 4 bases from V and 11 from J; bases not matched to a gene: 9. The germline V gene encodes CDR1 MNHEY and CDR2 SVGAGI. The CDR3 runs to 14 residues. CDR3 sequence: CASSFPLDRGKQFF. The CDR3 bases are TGTGCCAGCAGTTTCCCCCTCGACAGGGGGAAGCAGTTCTTC.

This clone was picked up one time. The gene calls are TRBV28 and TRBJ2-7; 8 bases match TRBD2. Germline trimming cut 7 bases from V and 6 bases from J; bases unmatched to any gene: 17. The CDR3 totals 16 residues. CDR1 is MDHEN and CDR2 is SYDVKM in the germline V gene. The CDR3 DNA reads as TGTGCCAGCACCTCCGGGGCGGGAGGTAGAATCAGCGAGCAGTACTTC. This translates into CASTSGAGGRISEQYF.

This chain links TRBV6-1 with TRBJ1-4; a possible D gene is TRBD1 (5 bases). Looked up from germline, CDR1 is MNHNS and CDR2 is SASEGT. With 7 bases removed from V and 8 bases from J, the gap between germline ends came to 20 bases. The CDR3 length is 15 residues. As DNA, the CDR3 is TGTGCCAGCACCCCACAGGCTGACTTGGGGGAAAAACTGTTTTTT. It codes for CASTPQADLGEKLFF.

This CDR3 is CASSPLSRQGAQETQYF. Here the CDR3 DNA reads TGTGCCAGCAGCCCACTTAGCAGACAGGGGGCACAGGAGACCCAGTACTTC. The gene calls are TRBV7-9 and TRBJ2-5; 10 bases align to TRBD1. Germline assignment: CDR1 SEHNR and CDR2 FQNEAQ (reference sequence). The CDR3 sequence is 17 residues long. Losses at the gene ends were 5 bases for V and 5 bases for J; bases not matched to a gene: 14.